One TCR beta chain is described in this entry. This clonotype was seen only a few times. The specificity of this receptor is unknown. No much larger clonotype is one base removed from it; base qualities were not supplied. Donors were under 40 systemically healthy Caucasian individuals from Russia aged 6 to 90 years. Each donor gave roughly 11 milliliters of peripheral blood, drawn into EDTA-treated Vacutainer tubes. Ficoll-Paque density-gradient centrifugation was used to isolate PBMCs, with at least 7 million per sample. Total RNA, at least 5.5 micrograms per sample, was extracted from PBMCs with Trizol reagent. For every donor, an aliquot of PBMCs went through flow cytometry to measure the percentages of naive CD45RAhigh/CD27high T cells. This record belongs to a study of blood T cells in healthy people across ages (dated by TCRdb to about 2015). For context, the study as a whole: In model experiments, roughly one uniquely barcoded TCR beta cDNA molecule per two T cells was captured by template switching. The donors were divided into four age groups: young (average approximately 17 years), middle-aged (approximately 39), aged (approximately 62) and long-lived (approximately 74). Using deep sequencing normalized with unique cDNA molecular identifiers, the study measured how TCR beta repertoire diversity changes with age. To avoid experimental bias, donors of different ages were distributed randomly across sequencing lanes. For two donors (one aged 18 to 30 and one aged 80 or older), the study analyzed two additional independent replicas of 1 million unique cDNA reads from the same blood draw. The full study reports these points: Compared with the aged group, more naive CD4+ T cells, fewer expanded clones and increased TCR diversity were shown by the long-lived group, suggesting age selection. Conclusive comparison of naive and antigen-experienced compartments was prevented by the profiling of bulk unsorted PBMCs. The percentage of naive T cells measured by flow cytometry correlated strongly with observed TCR beta diversity. Observed TCR beta diversity per million T cells fell roughly linearly with age, and a significant reduction was already apparent by age approximately 41. Because the CMV infection status of the donors was unknown, age-related changes in expanded clonotypes may potentially have been confounded. Estimates of total diversity based on one million sequenced T cells were regarded as lower bounds and as underestimates.

The library came from 5' RACE. Sequencing was performed on an Illumina HiSeq 2500. The second PCR ran for roughly 7 to 11 cycles and used a J-beta primer mix along with a sample-barcoded 5' primer. A unique molecular identifier was introduced onto each TCR beta cDNA molecule by a template-switch 5' adaptor carrying 12 random nucleotides. Each sample yielded at least 2.5 million CDR3-containing paired-end reads. First-strand cDNA was synthesized from all RNA with the Mint cDNA synthesis kit, primed by a TRBC-specific oligonucleotide. After uracil-DNA glycosylase treatment, a first 18-cycle PCR used universal primers M1SS and BC2_uni_R on all cDNA. Under the source paper's analysis protocol: Normalization of each sample was performed by random selection of 1 million high-quality reads, each carrying a distinct molecular identifier. Instead of being binned into consensus sequences, reads that shared molecular identifiers were thrown out. MiTCR, run with a Q25 quality threshold and the strictest error-elimination algorithm, handled CDR3 identification, clonotype clustering and error correction. A nonparametric unseen species model using Euler transformation provided a lower-bound estimate of total TCR beta diversity. Clones were called with MiXCR by TCRdb after fastp trimmed the public reads at Q25, and only in-frame beta chains were retained. Each record represents a unique CDR3 protein, reported with the most common genes and DNA among its rows. TCRdb, rather than the study authors, made the V and J calls. The sample table holds about 2 million distinct CDR3 sequences, of which just under 50% were seen once. Clones ranked in the top ten supply approximately 2% of the sample.

The CDR3 runs 17 residues from the cysteine to the phenylalanine. CDR3 DNA is the only sequence kept; it has 51 bases, read in frame from the first base. Via the germline V gene, CDR1 is SGHRS and CDR2 YFSETQ. V lost 0 bases and J lost 0 bases, and the count of bases not matched to a germline gene is 4. This clonotype originated in a woman between 40 and 55 years old in good health. Recombination connected TRBV5-1 to TRBJ2-1, and 9 junctional nucleotides match TRBD2. The sequencing sample was made of blood. The DNA is TGCGCCAGCAGCTTGGCGACTAGCGGCAACTCCTACAATGAGCAGTTCTTC. The resulting protein is CASSLATSGNSYNEQFF.